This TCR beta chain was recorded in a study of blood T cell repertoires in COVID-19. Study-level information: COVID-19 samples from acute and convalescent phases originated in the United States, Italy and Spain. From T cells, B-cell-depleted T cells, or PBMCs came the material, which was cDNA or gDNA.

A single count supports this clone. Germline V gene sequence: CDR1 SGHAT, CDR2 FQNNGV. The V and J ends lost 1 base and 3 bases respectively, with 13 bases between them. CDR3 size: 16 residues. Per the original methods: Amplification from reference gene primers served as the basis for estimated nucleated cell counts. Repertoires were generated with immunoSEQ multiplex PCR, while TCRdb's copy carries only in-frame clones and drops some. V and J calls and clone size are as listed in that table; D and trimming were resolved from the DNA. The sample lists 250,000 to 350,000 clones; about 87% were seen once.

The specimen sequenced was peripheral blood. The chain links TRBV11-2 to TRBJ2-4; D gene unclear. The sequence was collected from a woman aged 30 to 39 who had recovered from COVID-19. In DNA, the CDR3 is TGTGCCAGCAGCTTAGGAGGCGGTTTAGTCAAAAACATTCAGTACTTC. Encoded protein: CASSLGGGLVKNIQYF.